Listed here is a single T cell receptor beta chain. This CDR3 is 14 amino acids long. From germline, CDR1 is LNHNV and CDR2 YYDKDF (reference sequence). Trimming cost V 7 bases and J 5 bases; bases outside gene matches: 8. Here immunoSEQ multiplex PCR was the method, and the copy in TCRdb shows in-frame clones only, minus some. In the table there are about 21,000 clones, 70% to 90% of which are singletons. The data were obtained in a study of OX40 agonist ivuxolimab in advanced cancers. The wider study: Of the participants, approximately 36% had some prior anti-PD-1, anti-PD-L1 or anti-CTLA-4 therapy, which was allowed.

The source was CD4+ or CD8+ T cells sorted from blood, collected in a trial of the OX40 agonist ivuxolimab. This chain links TRBV15 with TRBJ2-3; 8 nucleotides agree with TRBD1. The receptor was derived from an adult with an advanced solid tumor such as melanoma, head and neck, liver or kidney cancer. CDR3 amino acids: CATTFDRGRDTQYF. DNA of the CDR3: TGTGCCACCACGTTTGACAGGGGAAGAGATACGCAGTATTTT.